What follows are 27 T cell receptor beta chains derived from one specimen sequenced in a study of OX40 agonist ivuxolimab in advanced cancers. The repertoire was sequenced with immunoSEQ multiplex PCR; TCRdb's copy has only in-frame clones and lacks some. The sample has fewer than 50,000 clones, 87% seen once. Material: CD4+ or CD8+ T cells sorted from blood, obtained in a trial of the OX40 agonist ivuxolimab. These receptors were collected from an adult with an advanced solid tumor such as melanoma, head and neck, liver or kidney cancer.

This chain joins TRBV7-2 and TRBJ2-5; no reliable D call. Near its end, the DNA agrees better with TRBJ2-7, so the J call may be wrong. The CDR3 runs to 11 residues. Germline V CDR1 and CDR2: SGHTA, FQGNSA. The CDR3 sequence: CASSLYYEQYF. As DNA, the CDR3 is TGTGCCAGCAGCTTATATTACGAGCAGTACTTC.

The chain couples TRBV19 to TRBJ1-1, with 8 bases fitting TRBD1. Germline V gene sequence: CDR1 LNHDA, CDR2 SQIVND (reference sequence). The CDR3 loop spans 14 amino acids. V was pared by 6 bases and J by 4 bases, with 7 bases of the junction left unmatched. CDR3 loop: CASRIRDRSTEAFF. The CDR3 coding sequence is TGTGCCAGTAGGATCCGGGACAGGAGCACTGAAGCTTTCTTT. The full variable domain, completed using reference TRBV19 and TRBJ1-1, is DGGITQSPKYLFRKEGQNVTLSCEQNLNHDAMYWYRQDPGQGLRLIYYSQIVNDFQKGDIAEGYSVSREKKESFPLTVTSAQKNPTAFYLCASRIRDRSTEAFFGQGTRLTVV.

This rearrangement joins TRBV6-1 to TRBJ1-2; 8 nucleotides align to TRBD1. The V gene's germline CDR1 is MNHNS and CDR2 SASEGT. The trim removed 3 bases at V and 8 bases at J, leaving 5 bases unmatched. This CDR3 is 13 amino acids long. CDR3 sequence (DNA): TGTGCCAGCAGTGACACAGGGGGGGGCGGCTACACCTTC. Translating gives CASSDTGGGGYTF.

The chain combines TRBV19 with TRBJ2-1; 10 nucleotides match TRBD2. This CDR3 is built from 19 residues. V gave up 0 bases and J gave up 0 bases; unmatched junction bases: 8. Germline CDR1 reads LNHDA; CDR2 reads SQIVND (reference sequence). The CDR3: CASSIDGSGGLSSYNEQFF. CDR3 sequence (DNA): TGTGCCAGTAGTATAGATGGTAGCGGGGGGCTGAGCTCCTACAATGAGCAGTTCTTC. The full variable domain, in which reference TRBV19 and TRBJ2-1 provide the parts outside the CDR3, is DGGITQSPKYLFRKEGQNVTLSCEQNLNHDAMYWYRQDPGQGLRLIYYSQIVNDFQKGDIAEGYSVSREKKESFPLTVTSAQKNPTAFYLCASSIDGSGGLSSYNEQFFGPGTRLTVL.

DNA of the CDR3: TGTGCCAGTAGCCCGGGACGGACCCCCTACGAGCAGTACTTC. Amino acid sequence: CASSPGRTPYEQYF. V is TRBV19 and J is TRBJ2-7, with D perhaps matching TRBD1 or TRBD2 (5 bases each). Germline V lookup: CDR1 LNHDA, CDR2 SQIVND (reference sequence). Trimming left V 6 bases short and J 2 bases short, with 14 bases between. The CDR3 has 14 residues.

The chain's CDR3 is CASSPLPGQGPETQYF. The CDR3 DNA reads as TGCGCCAGCAGCCCCCTACCGGGACAGGGCCCAGAGACCCAGTACTTC. This rearrangement joins TRBV4-1 to TRBJ2-5; TRBD1 matches 9 bases. CDR3 length: 16 residues. Trimming cost V 4 bases and J 4 bases; bases outside gene matches: 10. CDR1 and CDR2 from the germline V gene are MGHRA and YSYEKL.

This chain joins TRBV5-1 and TRBJ1-2; D perhaps matches TRBD1 (6 bases). CDR1 and CDR2 (germline): SGHRS, YFSETQ. Trimming took 0 bases from V and 8 from J, leaving 17 bases between them. CDR3 length: 15 residues. CDR3 loop: CASSLEGTNLRGYTF. CDR3 DNA sequence: TGCGCCAGCAGCTTGGAAGGGACAAACCTAAGGGGCTACACCTTC.

V gene TRBV19 combines with J gene TRBJ1-1; possible D gene TRBD1, 6 bases. Germline loops: CDR1 LNHDA, CDR2 SQIVND (reference sequence). The CDR3 extends over 15 amino acids. V was shortened by 1 base and J by 4 bases, with 13 bases between the two germline ends. CDR3 sequence: CASSIGQGLLTEAFF. The CDR3 DNA follows: TGTGCCAGTAGTATAGGCCAGGGGCTGCTCACTGAAGCTTTCTTT.

The chain is built from TRBV11-2 and TRBJ2-2; 7 bases fit TRBD2. J lost 6 bases, V lost 2 bases, and 0 bases had no gene match. The CDR3 contains 13 residues. The germline V gene has CDR1 SGHAT and CDR2 FQNNGV. CDR3 loop: CASSLREAGELFF. The CDR3 DNA reads TGTGCCAGCAGCTTACGGGAGGCCGGGGAGCTGTTTTTT. Full variable domain (missing parts from reference TRBV11-2 and TRBJ2-2): EAGVAQSPRYKIIEKRQSVAFWCNPISGHATLYWYQQILGQGPKLLIQFQNNGVVDDSQLPKDRFSAERLKGVDSTLKIQPAKLEDSAVYLCASSLREAGELFFGEGSRLTVL.

J is TRBJ2-6 and V is TRBV11-2, with D unclear. Germline-derived CDR1 and CDR2 are SGHAT and FQNNGV. CDR3 length: 14 residues. The germline V and J ends were trimmed by 3 bases and 2 bases, with 5 bases remaining between them. CDR3 residues: CASSLTAGANVLTF. The CDR3 DNA sequence: TGTGCCAGCAGCTTGACGGCTGGGGCCAACGTCCTGACTTTC.

The chain links TRBV5-5 to TRBJ2-7; TRBD1 might be the D (6 bases). Germline CDR1 is SGHKS and CDR2 is YYEKEE (reference sequence). CDR3 size: 13 residues. V dropped 7 bases and J dropped 5 bases, with 16 bases sitting between them. CDR3 sequence: CASHWGTRNEQYF. In nucleotides, the CDR3 is TGTGCCAGCCACTGGGGGACAAGAAACGAGCAGTACTTC.

This chain joins TRBV5-4 and TRBJ1-1; TRBD1 matches at 9 bases. From germline, CDR1 is SGHNT and CDR2 YYREEE (reference sequence). The CDR3 contains 15 residues. After removal of 3 bases from V and 0 bases from J, the junction contained 3 bases not matched to a gene. DNA for the CDR3: TGTGCCAGCAGCTCGGACAGGGGTATGAACACTGAAGCTTTCTTT. Its translation: CASSSDRGMNTEAFF.

The chain carries TRBV5-1 and TRBJ2-5, with D possibly matching TRBD1 (6 bases). The germline CDR1 and CDR2 sequences are SGHRS and YFSETQ. CDR3 length equals 18 residues. Trimming cost V 4 bases and J 0 bases, with 22 bases left between them. Written as DNA, the CDR3 is TGCGCCAGCAGCAAGACAGGTCAGATCGGAAGGTACCAAGAGACCCAGTACTTC. Amino acid sequence: CASSKTGQIGRYQETQYF.

The V gene is TRBV6-5, the J gene TRBJ2-5; 11 bases map to TRBD2. Looked up from germline, CDR1 is MNHEY and CDR2 is SVGAGI. The CDR3 has 15 amino acids. Trimming at V came to 4 bases and at J to 3 bases, leaving 4 bases not matched to a gene. CDR3 in amino acids: CASSSGLAVEETQYF. Here the CDR3 DNA reads TGTGCCAGCAGTTCGGGACTAGCGGTCGAAGAGACCCAGTACTTC.

This chain uses TRBV7-2 with TRBJ2-6; D gene unclear. CDR1 SGHTA and CDR2 FQGNSA come from the germline V gene. The V end was cut by 0 bases, the J end by 0 bases, with 3 bases between. CDR3 size: 15 residues. Here the CDR3 DNA reads TGTGCCAGCAGCTTAGCCGGCTCTGGGGCCAACGTCCTGACTTTC. It encodes CASSLAGSGANVLTF.

The genes are TRBV2 and TRBJ2-1; 11 nucleotides agree with TRBD2. V lost 6 bases to trimming and J lost 7 bases; unmatched junction nucleotides: 8. The CDR3 has 15 amino acids. Germline V CDR1 and CDR2: SNHLY, FYNNEI. DNA for the CDR3: TGTGCCAGCAGCAGAACTAGCGGGAGTTTGAATGAGCAGTTCTTC. Translating gives CASSRTSGSLNEQFF.

CDR3 DNA sequence: TGTGCCAGCAGCTATCTAGCGGGAGTCGACAATGAGCAGTTCTTC. It specifies CASSYLAGVDNEQFF. The chain joins TRBV7-9 to TRBJ2-1; 10 bases map to TRBD2. The CDR3 spans 15 residues. Germline V gene sequence: CDR1 SEHNR, CDR2 FQNEAQ (reference sequence). The V and J ends lost 4 bases and 5 bases, in that order; junction bases with no gene match: 5.

This clone was observed a single time. The chain links TRBV5-1 to TRBJ2-7, with 12 bases aligning to TRBD1. The CDR3 is made up of 15 amino acids. The J segment lost 2 bases and the V segment lost 4 bases, leaving 4 bases of the junction unmatched. In germline, CDR1 is SGHRS, CDR2 YFSETQ. In DNA, the CDR3 is TGCGCCAGCAGCGGCGGGACAGGGGGCGCCTACGAGCAGTACTTC. Protein sequence: CASSGGTGGAYEQYF.

The rearrangement uses TRBV6-5 and TRBJ2-1, with a tentative D call TRBD2 (6 bases). The CDR3 is 15 residues long. V lost 0 bases and J lost 5, with 11 bases in between. Germline V gene lookup returns CDR1 MNHEY and CDR2 SVGAGI. The CDR3 coding sequence is TGTGCCAGCAGTTACTCGGGGGGTACTAACAATGAGCAGTTCTTC. Residues: CASSYSGGTNNEQFF.

This clone appeared a few times. The genes are TRBV7-9 and TRBJ2-1; 9 bases agree with TRBD2. V was clipped by 4 bases and J by 9 bases; unmatched bases: 16. Germline loops: CDR1 SEHNR, CDR2 FQNEAQ (reference sequence). The CDR3 consists of 17 residues. CDR3 loop: CASSSRTGLAGAGEQFF. The CDR3, as DNA: TGTGCCAGCAGCTCCCGTACCGGGTTAGCGGGAGCCGGTGAGCAGTTCTTC.

The gene calls are TRBV29-1 and TRBJ2-3, with D perhaps TRBD2 (5 bases). Germline CDR1 reads SQVTM; CDR2 reads ANQGSEA. The CDR3 extends over 13 amino acids. Trimming took 5 bases from V and 6 from J, leaving 15 bases between them. Here the CDR3 DNA reads TGCAGCGTTACAATAGCGTCGGCTGATACGCAGTATTTT. As protein: CSVTIASADTQYF.

This clone is labeled medium-sized. The gene calls are TRBV27 and TRBJ2-7, with TRBD1 matching over 7 bases. The CDR3 is 15 amino acids. V shed 2 bases and J 5 bases; nucleotides not matched to a gene: 9. Per the germline V gene, CDR1 is MNHEY and CDR2 is SMNVEV (reference sequence). CDR3 loop: CASSLSRGLLNEQYF. CDR3 coding DNA: TGTGCCAGCAGTTTAAGTAGGGGGCTCCTGAACGAGCAGTACTTC.

This chain links TRBV5-6 with TRBJ2-3, with D perhaps being TRBD1 or TRBD2 (5 bases each). Germline V gives CDR1 SGHDT, CDR2 YYEEEE. Trimming removed 2 bases from V and 0 bases from J, with 10 bases in between. This CDR3 region has 15 residues. The CDR3 bases are TGTGCCAGCAGCTTTGGGAGACAGAGCACAGATACGCAGTATTTT. It specifies CASSFGRQSTDTQYF.

This chain joins TRBV11-1 and TRBJ2-7, with a possible D match to TRBD2 (6 bases). CDR1 is SGHAT, CDR2 FQDESV, per germline (reference sequence). The V gene lost 3 bases and the J gene lost 2 bases, with 8 bases spanning the gap. The CDR3 length is 13 residues. In DNA, the CDR3 is TGTGCCAGCAGCTTGGGACTTGCCTACGAGCAGTACTTC. Residues: CASSLGLAYEQYF.

The chain is built from TRBV27 and TRBJ2-7, with D possibly TRBD2 on 5 matching bases. The CDR3 is made up of 15 amino acids. Trimming removed 6 bases at V and 0 bases at J, with 15 bases between. Germline-derived CDR1 and CDR2 are MNHEY and SMNVEV (reference sequence). CDR3 DNA: TGTGCCAGCAGCCGACCGGGATCCCTCTCCTACGAGCAGTACTTC. Translating gives CASSRPGSLSYEQYF.

The chain uses TRBV10-3 and TRBJ2-1, with TRBD2 identical over 10 bases. Germline trimming cut 3 bases from V and 7 bases from J; bases unmatched to any gene: 21. The CDR3 runs 20 residues. CDR1 ENHRY and CDR2 SYGVKD come from the germline V gene. The CDR3 coding sequence is TGTGCCATCAGTGATAGGTGGCAGGGCGTTCAGCGGGAGGGTCTGAATGAGCAGTTCTTC. This codes for CAISDRWQGVQREGLNEQFF.

This chain links TRBV6-4 with TRBJ1-3; D is unresolved. CDR1 is MRHNA and CDR2 is SNTAGT in the germline V gene. V shed 5 bases and J shed 4 bases, with 12 bases lying between them. The CDR3 loop spans 14 amino acids. Here the CDR3 DNA reads TGTGCCAGCAGTCAACAGCGGGGAGGAAACACCATATATTTT. This translates into CASSQQRGGNTIYF.